This T cell receptor (beta chain) was observed in a study of T cells expressing NK-cell markers. Study-level information: Just one sequenced donor of eight was HCMV-seronegative, while seven were seropositive.

Per the germline V gene, CDR1 is SNHLY and CDR2 is FYNNEI. CDR3 size: 16 residues. Each CDR3 protein gets one entry in TCRdb, which reprocessed the 5' RACE reads and gives no DNA. This specimen shows about 260,000 distinct CDR3 sequences; the ten leading clones hold around 0.42%. The rearrangement joins TRBV2 to TRBJ2-1; TCRdb's D gene call, TRBD1, goes unchecked for lack of DNA. Sequencing was performed on blood T cells: a sorted CD56 or NKG2C T cell subset, CD4+ or CD8+ T cells, or bulk PBMC T cells (not recorded which). The receptor's source is a man aged 18 to 29 in good health. Here the CDR3 reads CASTRRGRGYDNEQFF.